Detailed here is one T cell receptor (beta chain). Its antigen target is currently unknown. No qualities accompany the bases; no much larger clone lies one base away. The cohort was made up of approximately 670 healthy bone marrow donors. At the time of sampling, all cohort members were nominally healthy, though unrecorded immune exposures were likely present. The donor tested CMV seronegative and was one of the 352 seronegative cohort members. A peripheral blood sample was provided by each donor, and peripheral blood mononuclear cells were used for TCR beta sequencing. Genomic DNA extraction from the blood cell samples was performed with the Qiagen DNeasy Blood Extraction Kit. The entry originates in a study of cytomegalovirus exposure and HLA in healthy donors (dated by TCRdb to 2016 to 2017). For the study in its entirety: An earlier analysis of around 600 of the donors reported approximately 270 Gb of sequence data and roughly 110 million unique TCR beta sequences from approximately 180 million T cells. To predict cytomegalovirus infection status, the study combined high-throughput TCR immunosequencing, statistical association of individual TCRs with disease status, and machine learning. Rather than drawing on any new phenotypic data, the later analysis identified candidate immune exposures from TCR beta sequences and the way those sequences occurred across donors. Every repertoire in the discovery cohort had been generated on one and the same sequencing platform. A later analysis re-examined previously published TCR beta repertoires from more than 650 donors and added high-resolution HLA genotyping to investigate patterns of TCR occurrence. Donor age, sex, ethnicity and CMV serostatus were compiled alongside the repertoire data. A separate validation cohort of roughly 110 different subjects was used in addition to the roughly 700-subject first cohort. Of the roughly 410 genotyped donors, 70% to 90% were placed in the genetic ancestry cluster associated with self-reported Caucasian donors. The T cell repertoires of 550 to 850 subjects were profiled by immunosequencing and related to cytomegalovirus serostatus. In a later genetic analysis, genome-wide SNP genotypes for about 60% of the 666 donors were used, and that subset was treated as a discovery cohort. HLA typing included class I and class II loci at four-digit resolution. The number of typed donors differed by locus: 629-630 for A, B, C, DRB1 and DQB1; some 540 for DQA1; some 610 for DPA1; and around 470 for DPB1. Across 398 genotyped donors of the cohort, an average of about 240,000 unique TCR beta nucleotide sequences per donor were sequenced, and roughly 20% of those sequences were non-productive. To decide whether each TCR beta V gene segment behaved as functional or pseudogenic, an earlier analysis of approximately 590 of the donors relied on high-throughput TCR beta sequencing. Four or five DR-DQ haplotypes were handled as single units for association and clustering, since linkage in the cohort was strong. Roughly 300 gigabases of sequencing data and tens of millions of unique TCR sequences were included in an early release covering several hundred HLA-typed donors. The aim of the study was to test whether cataloging public T cell receptors could identify signatures of past pathogen exposure. The research as a whole found: A few of the identified cytomegalovirus-associated TCR beta chains were confirmed in vitro to be specific for cytomegalovirus antigens. Broadly in line with IMGT annotations, most TCR beta V segments showed up in productive rearrangements about 90% or about 30% of the time in an earlier analysis of around 600 of the donors. In a later analysis, most CMV-associated TCR beta chains were found to appear HLA-restricted, with HLA associations seemingly driven largely by CMV exposure. A later analysis reported that several top co-occurrence clusters appeared linked to parvovirus B19, influenza, CMV and Epstein-Barr virus. CMV serostatus was the only immune exposure information available for the cohort. HLA typing was unavailable for some donors at each locus, so association tests used only the typed subset. A total of 150 or so TCR beta chains were listed by the study as associated with cytomegalovirus. Because counts were too low, approximately 18 rarely observed V segments, including chromosome 9 orphons, were excluded from the earlier analysis of a few hundred of the donors. At a false discovery rate of 0.05, a later analysis linked about 16,000 TCR beta sequences to specific HLA alleles. In a later genetic analysis, a missense DCLRE1C variant was associated with V-gene and J-gene trimming of TCR beta chains, and the association was replicated in an independent cohort. According to a later genetic analysis, donors in an Asian-associated ancestry cluster had fewer N-insertions in productive TCRs than the approximately 710-donor mean. Linkage disequilibrium might explain the correlated functional status among segregating V segments, but an unknown experimental factor could not be excluded. The authors suggested that the approach could potentially be extended to other disease states and immunological phenotypes. A cluster of highly shared sequence variants was judged likely to be a technical artifact of the sequencing pipeline. Across donors, most TCR sequences were observed very rarely, whereas some public TCRs were present in many individuals. Presence/absence analyses assumed roughly uniform sequencing depth across donors, an assumption that may not hold. A further reported finding was that TCR beta sequences accurately predicted the HLA-A and HLA-B alleles for most subjects in the first cohort. Compared with equally common non-associated chains, HLA-associated TCR beta chains in a later analysis were more clonally expanded and had lower generation probabilities. The cohort was sequenced for TCR beta chains only, and without alpha or paired-chain data the features that could be detected were limited. When HLA alleles, especially DR and DQ, strongly co-occurred, attributing TCR associations to individual alleles was difficult. The classifier was reported to diagnose cytomegalovirus status with high specificity and sensitivity in both the original and validation cohorts. According to a later analysis, TCR association rates differed among HLA loci, with DRB1 alleles showing the most associated TCRs and HLA-C alleles showing the fewest.

The library was built by means of the immunoSEQ multiplex PCR assay. A mixture of 60 forward primers for TCR Vbeta segments and 13 reverse primers for TCR Jbeta segments was used in the multiplex PCR. The CDR3 region of rearranged TCR beta genes was amplified from genomic DNA by a multiplex PCR assay. The amplified TCR beta libraries were sequenced on the Illumina HiSeq System as 87-base-pair reads. As for the authors' bioinformatics: Across the 700 or so repertoires, a later analysis counted 75 million to 90 million unique TCR beta chains, about 10 million of which were shared by at least two donors. A nearest-neighbor algorithm error-corrected the raw reads and collapsed the reads into unique sequences, merging closely related sequences to remove PCR and sequencing errors. CDR3 sequences were aligned to IMGT reference sequences to assign V, D and J gene segments. For a sequence to be retained, at least a six-nucleotide match to both a V gene segment and a J gene segment was required. A rearrangement counted as productive if the CDR3 had no stop codons and remained in frame with V and J, and every other rearrangement counted as non-productive. Following IMGT convention, CDR3 was defined as the stretch from the second conserved V-encoded cysteine to the conserved J-encoded phenylalanine. The earlier analysis of more than 450 of the donors excluded sequences that lacked an unambiguous match to a single V gene segment. In an earlier analysis of roughly 600 of the donors, a V segment was called functional when productive rearrangements were above 56.7%, and segregating when the standard deviation between donors exceeded 5%. To diagnose cytomegalovirus status from the catalog of TCR beta chain sequences, a statistical classification framework was built. In a later analysis, TCR nucleotide sequences were compared against IMGT/GENE-DB human TR gene sequences so that V and J genes could be assigned. A later analysis assigned CDR3 sequences and most-parsimonious VDJ recombination scenarios with the TCRdist pipeline. In a later analysis, each TCR beta chain was defined by its CDR3 amino acid sequence together with its V-gene family, and reads lacking a unique V-gene family were excluded. In a later analysis, fewer than 650 highly shared, low-generation-probability nucleotide sequences were removed to address suspected cross-contamination and a sequencing artifact. In a later analysis, a clonal expansion index for each public chain was calculated from normalized within-repertoire ranks of inferred template counts. A later analysis computed generation probabilities with a VDJ recombination model fitted to out-of-frame rearrangements, and checked the results against IGoR. A later analysis scored TCR-TCR, TCR-HLA and TCR-CMV co-occurrence with hypergeometric tests, applying a repertoire-size bias correction to TCR pairs. To estimate false discovery rates, a later analysis permuted the HLA or CMV assignments 20 times. In a later analysis, co-occurring TCRs were grouped using DBSCAN, and TCRdist sequence similarity was added for clustering within HLA-allele-positive subsets. Repertoires with fewer than 30,000 or more than 120,000 public chains were left out of co-occurrence clustering, as were about five repertoires with anomalous nucleotide sharing. TCRdb obtained this table from immuneACCESS and retained in-frame rearrangements with V and J assigned. These tables miss some clones; where compared with another copy, unresolved V genes account for less than half of the shortfall, and the remainder is unexplained. The D gene and trimming were derived from the DNA, and the V and J assignments and clone size from that table. The sample table contains approximately 130,000 clones; only one count was recorded for more than 70% of them. Clones ranked in the top ten supply roughly 1.1% of the sample.

Sequencing used PBMCs. This receptor was obtained from a male donor in good health and CMV-seronegative.

The CDR3 protein: CASSHEKGLVNEQYF. The nucleotides are TGTGCCAGCAGCCATGAGAAGGGACTGGTCAACGAGCAGTACTTC. The rearrangement combines TRBV4-2 with TRBJ2-7; the best D guess is TRBD2, with 6 bases matching. The CDR3 starts with the cysteine, ends with the phenylalanine, and has 15 residues. Just the 45-base CDR3 DNA is kept, in frame starting at base 1. According to the germline V gene, CDR1 reads LGHNA and CDR2 reads YNFKEQ. Deletion took 3 bases off V and 5 bases off J, with a span of 17 bases between the germline ends.